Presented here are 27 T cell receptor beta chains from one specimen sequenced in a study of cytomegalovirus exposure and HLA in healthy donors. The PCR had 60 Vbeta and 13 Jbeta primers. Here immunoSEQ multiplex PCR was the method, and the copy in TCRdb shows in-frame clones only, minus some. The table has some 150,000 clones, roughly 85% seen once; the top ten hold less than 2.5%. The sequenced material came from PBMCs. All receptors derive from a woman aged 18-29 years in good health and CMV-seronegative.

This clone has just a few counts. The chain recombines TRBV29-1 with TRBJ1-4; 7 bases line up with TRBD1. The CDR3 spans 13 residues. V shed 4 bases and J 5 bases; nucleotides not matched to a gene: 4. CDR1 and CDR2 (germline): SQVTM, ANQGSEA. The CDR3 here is CSVGTGKNEKLFF. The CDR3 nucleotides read TGCAGCGTTGGGACAGGAAAAAATGAAAAACTGTTTTTT.

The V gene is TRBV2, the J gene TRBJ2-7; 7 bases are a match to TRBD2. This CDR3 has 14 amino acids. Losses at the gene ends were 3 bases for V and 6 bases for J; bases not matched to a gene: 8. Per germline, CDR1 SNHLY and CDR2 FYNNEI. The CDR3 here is CASSDGVGGREQYF. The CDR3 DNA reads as TGTGCCAGCAGTGACGGGGTGGGAGGGCGCGAGCAGTACTTC.

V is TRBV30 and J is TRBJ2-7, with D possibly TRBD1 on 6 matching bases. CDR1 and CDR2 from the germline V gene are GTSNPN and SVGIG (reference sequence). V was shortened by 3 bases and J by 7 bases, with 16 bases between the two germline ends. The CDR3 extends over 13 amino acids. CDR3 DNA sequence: TGTGCCTGGAGCTGGGGACACCAGAGTGAGCAGTACTTC. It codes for CAWSWGHQSEQYF.

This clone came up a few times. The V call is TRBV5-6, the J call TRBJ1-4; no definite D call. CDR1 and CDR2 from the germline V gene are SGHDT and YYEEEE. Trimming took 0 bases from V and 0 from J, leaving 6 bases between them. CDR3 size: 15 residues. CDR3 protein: CASSLDGATNEKLFF. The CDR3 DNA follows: TGTGCCAGCAGCTTGGACGGGGCAACTAATGAAAAACTGTTTTTT.

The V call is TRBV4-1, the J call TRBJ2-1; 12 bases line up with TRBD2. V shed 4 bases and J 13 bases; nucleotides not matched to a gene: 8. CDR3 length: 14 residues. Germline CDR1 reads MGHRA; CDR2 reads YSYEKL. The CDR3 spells CASSPRLAGEFQFF. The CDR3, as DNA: TGCGCCAGCAGCCCCCGACTAGCGGGAGAGTTCCAGTTCTTC.

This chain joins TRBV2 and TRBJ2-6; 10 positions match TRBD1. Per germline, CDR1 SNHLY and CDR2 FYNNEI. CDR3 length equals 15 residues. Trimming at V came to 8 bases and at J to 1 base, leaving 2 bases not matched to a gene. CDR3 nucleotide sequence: TGTGCCAGCGGACAGGGGGAATCTGGGGCCAACGTCCTGACTTTC. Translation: CASGQGESGANVLTF.

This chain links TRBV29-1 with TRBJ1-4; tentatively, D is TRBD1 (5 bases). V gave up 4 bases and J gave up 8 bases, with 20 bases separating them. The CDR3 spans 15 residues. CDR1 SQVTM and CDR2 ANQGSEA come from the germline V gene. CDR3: CSVGGGGGGNEKLFF. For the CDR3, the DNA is TGCAGCGTTGGGGGGGGTGGTGGGGGAAACGAAAAACTGTTTTTT.

The chain's CDR3 is CASSLGGSGRFWYNEQFF. The CDR3 DNA reads as TGTGCCAGCAGCTTAGGAGGTAGCGGGAGGTTCTGGTACAATGAGCAGTTCTTC. The rearrangement uses TRBV7-6 and TRBJ2-1; TRBD2 aligns across 10 bases. Germline V gene data show CDR1 as SGHVS and CDR2 as FNYEAQ. Trimming took 1 base from V and 4 from J; bases not matched to a gene: 10. This CDR3 contains 18 residues.

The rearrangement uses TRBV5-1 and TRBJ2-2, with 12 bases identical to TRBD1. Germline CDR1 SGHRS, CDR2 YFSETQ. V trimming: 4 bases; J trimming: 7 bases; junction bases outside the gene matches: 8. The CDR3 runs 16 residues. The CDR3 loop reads CASSRRGTGGNGELFF. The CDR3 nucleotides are TGCGCCAGCAGCAGGCGCGGGACAGGGGGCAACGGGGAGCTGTTTTTT.

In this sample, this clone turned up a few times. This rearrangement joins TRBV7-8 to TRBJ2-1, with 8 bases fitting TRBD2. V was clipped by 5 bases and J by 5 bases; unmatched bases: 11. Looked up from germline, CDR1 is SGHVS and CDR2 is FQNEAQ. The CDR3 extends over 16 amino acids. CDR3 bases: TGTGCCAGCAGCGTAAGGAGGGGACTAGTTAACAATGAGCAGTTCTTC. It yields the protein CASSVRRGLVNNEQFF. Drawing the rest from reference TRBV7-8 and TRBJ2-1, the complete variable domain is GAGVSQSPRYKVAKRGQDVALRCDPISGHVSLFWYQQALGQGPEFLTYFQNEAQLDKSGLPSDRFFAERPEGSVSTLKIQRTQQEDSAVYLCASSVRRGLVNNEQFFGPGTRLTVL.

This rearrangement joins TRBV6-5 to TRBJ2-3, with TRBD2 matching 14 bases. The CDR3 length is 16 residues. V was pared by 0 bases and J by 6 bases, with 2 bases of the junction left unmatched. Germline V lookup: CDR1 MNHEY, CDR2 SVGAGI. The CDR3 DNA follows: TGTGCCAGCAGTTACTCGACTAGCGGGGGGGCGGATACGCAGTATTTT. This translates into CASSYSTSGGADTQYF.

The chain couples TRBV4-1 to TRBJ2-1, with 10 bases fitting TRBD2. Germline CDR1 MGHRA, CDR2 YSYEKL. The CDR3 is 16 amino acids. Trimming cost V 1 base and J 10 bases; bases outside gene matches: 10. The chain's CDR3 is CASSQVTLAGVGEQFF. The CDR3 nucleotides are TGCGCCAGCAGCCAAGTAACCCTAGCGGGGGTGGGGGAGCAGTTCTTC.

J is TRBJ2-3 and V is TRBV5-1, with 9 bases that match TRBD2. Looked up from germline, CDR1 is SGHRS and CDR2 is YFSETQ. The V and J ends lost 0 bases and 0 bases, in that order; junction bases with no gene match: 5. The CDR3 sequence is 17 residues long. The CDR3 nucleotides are TGCGCCAGCAGCTTGGGGCCAGCGGGGGGAAGCACAGATACGCAGTATTTT. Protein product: CASSLGPAGGSTDTQYF. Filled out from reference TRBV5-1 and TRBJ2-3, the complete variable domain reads KAGVTQTPRYLIKTRGQQVTLSCSPISGHRSVSWYQQTPGQGLQFLFEYFSETQRNKGNFPGRFSGRQFSNSRSEMNVSTLELGDSALYLCASSLGPAGGSTDTQYFGPGTRLTVL.

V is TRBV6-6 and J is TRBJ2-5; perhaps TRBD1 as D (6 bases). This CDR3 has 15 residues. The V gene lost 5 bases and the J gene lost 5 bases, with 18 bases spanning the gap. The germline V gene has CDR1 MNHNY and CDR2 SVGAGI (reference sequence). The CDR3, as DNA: TGTGCCAGCAGTCCTCCAGGGGACCGAGGGGAGACCCAGTACTTC. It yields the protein CASSPPGDRGETQYF.

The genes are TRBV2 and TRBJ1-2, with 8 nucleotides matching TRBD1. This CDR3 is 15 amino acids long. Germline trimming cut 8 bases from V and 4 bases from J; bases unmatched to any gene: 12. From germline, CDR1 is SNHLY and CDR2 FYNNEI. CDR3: CASVPGGGLSYGYTF. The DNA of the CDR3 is TGTGCCAGCGTACCAGGGGGCGGCCTAAGCTATGGCTACACCTTC. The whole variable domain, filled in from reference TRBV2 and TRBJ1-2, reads EPEVTQTPSHQVTQMGQEVILRCVPISNHLYFYWYRQILGQKVEFLVSFYNNEISEKSEIFDDQFSVERPDGSNFTLKIRSTKLEDSAMYFCASVPGGGLSYGYTFGSGTRLTVV.

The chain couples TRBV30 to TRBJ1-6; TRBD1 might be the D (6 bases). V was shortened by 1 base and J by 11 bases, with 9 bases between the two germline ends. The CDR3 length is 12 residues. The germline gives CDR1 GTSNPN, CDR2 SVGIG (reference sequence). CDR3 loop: CAWSEQGTPLHF. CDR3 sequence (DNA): TGTGCCTGGAGTGAACAGGGAACACCCCTCCACTTT.

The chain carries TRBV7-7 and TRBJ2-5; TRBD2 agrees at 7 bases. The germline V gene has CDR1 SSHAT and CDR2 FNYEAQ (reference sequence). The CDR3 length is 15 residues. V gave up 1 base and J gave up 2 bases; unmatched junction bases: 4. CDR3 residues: CASSLVGGGQETQYF. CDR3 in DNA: TGTGCCAGCAGCTTAGTCGGGGGAGGGCAAGAGACCCAGTACTTC.

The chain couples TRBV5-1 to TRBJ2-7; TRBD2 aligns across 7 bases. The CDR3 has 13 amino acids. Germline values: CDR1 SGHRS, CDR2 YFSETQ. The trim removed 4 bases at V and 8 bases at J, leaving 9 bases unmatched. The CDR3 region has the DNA TGCGCCAGCAGCCTGGAGGCTAGCGGCAAGCAGTACTTC. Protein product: CASSLEASGKQYF.

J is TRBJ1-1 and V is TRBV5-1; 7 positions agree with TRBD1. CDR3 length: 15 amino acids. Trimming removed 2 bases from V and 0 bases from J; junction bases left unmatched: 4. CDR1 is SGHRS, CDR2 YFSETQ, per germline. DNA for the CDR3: TGCGCCAGCAGCTTTATGGACAGGCTGAACACTGAAGCTTTCTTT. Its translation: CASSFMDRLNTEAFF.

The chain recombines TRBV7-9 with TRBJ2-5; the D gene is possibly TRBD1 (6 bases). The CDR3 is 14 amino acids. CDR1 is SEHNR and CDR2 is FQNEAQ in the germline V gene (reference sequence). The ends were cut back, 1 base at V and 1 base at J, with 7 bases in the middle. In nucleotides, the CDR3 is TGTGCCAGCAGCTTAGGCAGGGGCCAAGAGACCCAGTACTTC. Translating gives CASSLGRGQETQYF.

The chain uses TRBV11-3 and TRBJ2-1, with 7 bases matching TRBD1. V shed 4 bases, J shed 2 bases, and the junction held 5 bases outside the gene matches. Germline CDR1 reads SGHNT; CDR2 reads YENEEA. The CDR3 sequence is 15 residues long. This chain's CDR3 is CASSSHGTAYNEQFF. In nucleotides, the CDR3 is TGTGCCAGCAGCTCTCATGGGACAGCCTACAATGAGCAGTTCTTC.

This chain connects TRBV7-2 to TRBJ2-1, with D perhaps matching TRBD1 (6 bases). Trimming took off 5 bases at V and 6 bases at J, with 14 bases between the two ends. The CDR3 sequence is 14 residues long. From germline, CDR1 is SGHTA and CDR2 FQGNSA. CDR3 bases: TGTGCCAGCAGCCCCTGGACAGTTAGCAATGAGCAGTTCTTC. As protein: CASSPWTVSNEQFF.

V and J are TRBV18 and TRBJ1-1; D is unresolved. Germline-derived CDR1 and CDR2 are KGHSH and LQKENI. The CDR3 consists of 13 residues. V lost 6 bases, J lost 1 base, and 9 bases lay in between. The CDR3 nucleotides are TGTGCCAGCTCCGAAAGCAAGAACACTGAAGCTTTCTTT. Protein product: CASSESKNTEAFF.

CDR3 in DNA: TGTGCCAGCAGTTTCCTCCTAGGTCCAGCTTCTAGCACAGATACGCAGTATTTT. Translated, it gives CASSFLLGPASSTDTQYF. The genes are TRBV27 and TRBJ2-3; unclear D gene. CDR1 and CDR2 from the germline V gene are MNHEY and SMNVEV (reference sequence). CDR3 length: 18 residues. Trimming removed 3 bases at V and 0 bases at J, with 19 bases between.

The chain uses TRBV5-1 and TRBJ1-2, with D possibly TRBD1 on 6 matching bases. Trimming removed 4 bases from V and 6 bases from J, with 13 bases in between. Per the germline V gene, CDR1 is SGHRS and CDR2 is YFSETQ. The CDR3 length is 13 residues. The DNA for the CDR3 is TGCGCCAGCAGCGTGGCCAGGGGACATGGCTACACCTTC. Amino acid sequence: CASSVARGHGYTF. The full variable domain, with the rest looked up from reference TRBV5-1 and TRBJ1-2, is KAGVTQTPRYLIKTRGQQVTLSCSPISGHRSVSWYQQTPGQGLQFLFEYFSETQRNKGNFPGRFSGRQFSNSRSEMNVSTLELGDSALYLCASSVARGHGYTFGSGTRLTVV.

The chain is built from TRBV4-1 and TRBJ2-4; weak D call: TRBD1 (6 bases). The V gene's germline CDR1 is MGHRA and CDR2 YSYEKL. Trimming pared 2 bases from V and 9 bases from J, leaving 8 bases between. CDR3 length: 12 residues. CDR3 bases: TGCGCCAGCAGCCAAACGACAGGCATTCAGTACTTC. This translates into CASSQTTGIQYF.

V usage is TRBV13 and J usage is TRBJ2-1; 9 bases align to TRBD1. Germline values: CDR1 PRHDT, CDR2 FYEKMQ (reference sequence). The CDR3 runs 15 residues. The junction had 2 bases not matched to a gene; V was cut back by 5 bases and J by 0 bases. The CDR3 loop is CASSVTGGSYNEQFF. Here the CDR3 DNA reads TGTGCCAGCAGCGTGACAGGGGGCTCCTACAATGAGCAGTTCTTC.